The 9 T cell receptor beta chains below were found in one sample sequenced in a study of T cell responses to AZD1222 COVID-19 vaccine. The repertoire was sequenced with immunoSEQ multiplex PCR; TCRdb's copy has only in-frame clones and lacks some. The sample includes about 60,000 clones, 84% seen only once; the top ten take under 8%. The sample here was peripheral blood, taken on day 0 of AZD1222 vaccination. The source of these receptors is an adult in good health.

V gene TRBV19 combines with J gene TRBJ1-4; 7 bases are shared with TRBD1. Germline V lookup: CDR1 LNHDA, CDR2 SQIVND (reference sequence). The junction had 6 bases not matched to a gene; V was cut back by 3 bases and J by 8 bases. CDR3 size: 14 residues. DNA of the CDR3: TGTGCCAGTAGTATCCGACAGGGAAGGGAAAAACTGTTTTTT. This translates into CASSIRQGREKLFF.

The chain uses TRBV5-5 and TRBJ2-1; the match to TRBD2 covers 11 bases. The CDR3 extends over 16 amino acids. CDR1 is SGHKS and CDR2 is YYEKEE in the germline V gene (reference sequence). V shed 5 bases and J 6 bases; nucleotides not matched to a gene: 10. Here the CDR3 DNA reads TGTGCCAGCAGGGGATGGGGACTAGCGGAAGGCAATGAGCAGTTCTTC. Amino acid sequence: CASRGWGLAEGNEQFF.

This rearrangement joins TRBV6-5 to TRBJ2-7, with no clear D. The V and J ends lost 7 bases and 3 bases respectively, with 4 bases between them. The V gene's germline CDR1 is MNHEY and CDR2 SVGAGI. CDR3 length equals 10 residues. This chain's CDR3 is CASISYEQYF. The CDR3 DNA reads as TGTGCCAGCATTAGCTACGAGCAGTACTTC.

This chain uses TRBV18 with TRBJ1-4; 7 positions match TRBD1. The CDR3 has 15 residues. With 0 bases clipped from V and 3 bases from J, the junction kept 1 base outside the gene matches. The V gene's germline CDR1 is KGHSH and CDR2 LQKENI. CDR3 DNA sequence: TGTGCCAGCTCACCACCCGGGACAGCTAATGAAAAACTGTTTTTT. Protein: CASSPPGTANEKLFF. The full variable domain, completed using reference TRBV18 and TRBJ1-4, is NAGVMQNPRHLVRRRGQEARLRCSPMKGHSHVYWYRQLPEEGLKFMVYLQKENIIDESGMPKERFSAEFPKEGPSILRIQQVVRGDSAAYFCASSPPGTANEKLFFGSGTQLSVL.

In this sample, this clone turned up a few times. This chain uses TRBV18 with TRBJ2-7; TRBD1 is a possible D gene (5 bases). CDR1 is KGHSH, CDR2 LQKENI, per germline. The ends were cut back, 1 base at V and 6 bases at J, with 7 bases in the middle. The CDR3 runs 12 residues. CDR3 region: CASSPLGAEQYF. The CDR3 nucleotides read TGTGCCAGCTCACCACTAGGGGCCGAGCAGTACTTC.

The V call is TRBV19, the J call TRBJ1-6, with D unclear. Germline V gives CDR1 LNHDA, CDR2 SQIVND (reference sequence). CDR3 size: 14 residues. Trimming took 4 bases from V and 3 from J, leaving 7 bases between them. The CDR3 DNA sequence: TGTGCCAGTAGTAGGGCCCTCTATAATTCACCCCTCCACTTT. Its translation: CASSRALYNSPLHF.

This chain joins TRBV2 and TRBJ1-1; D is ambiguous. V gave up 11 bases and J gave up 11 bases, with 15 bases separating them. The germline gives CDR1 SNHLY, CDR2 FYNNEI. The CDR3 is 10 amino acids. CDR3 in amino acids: CAGSILTAFF. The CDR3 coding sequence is TGTGCCGGTTCGATTCTGACGGCTTTCTTT.

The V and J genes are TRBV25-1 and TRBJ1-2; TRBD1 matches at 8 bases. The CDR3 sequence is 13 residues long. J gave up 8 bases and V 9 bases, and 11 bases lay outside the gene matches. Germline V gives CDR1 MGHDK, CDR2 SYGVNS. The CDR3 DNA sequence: TGTGCCAGTCTCGGGACAGGTGAAGGCGGCTACACCTTC. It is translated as CASLGTGEGGYTF.

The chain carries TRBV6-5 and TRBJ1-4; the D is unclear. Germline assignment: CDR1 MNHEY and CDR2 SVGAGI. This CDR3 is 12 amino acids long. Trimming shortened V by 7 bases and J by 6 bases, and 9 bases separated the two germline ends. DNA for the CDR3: TGTGCCAGCACTAGTAATGATGAAAAACTGTTTTTT. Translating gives CASTSNDEKLFF.